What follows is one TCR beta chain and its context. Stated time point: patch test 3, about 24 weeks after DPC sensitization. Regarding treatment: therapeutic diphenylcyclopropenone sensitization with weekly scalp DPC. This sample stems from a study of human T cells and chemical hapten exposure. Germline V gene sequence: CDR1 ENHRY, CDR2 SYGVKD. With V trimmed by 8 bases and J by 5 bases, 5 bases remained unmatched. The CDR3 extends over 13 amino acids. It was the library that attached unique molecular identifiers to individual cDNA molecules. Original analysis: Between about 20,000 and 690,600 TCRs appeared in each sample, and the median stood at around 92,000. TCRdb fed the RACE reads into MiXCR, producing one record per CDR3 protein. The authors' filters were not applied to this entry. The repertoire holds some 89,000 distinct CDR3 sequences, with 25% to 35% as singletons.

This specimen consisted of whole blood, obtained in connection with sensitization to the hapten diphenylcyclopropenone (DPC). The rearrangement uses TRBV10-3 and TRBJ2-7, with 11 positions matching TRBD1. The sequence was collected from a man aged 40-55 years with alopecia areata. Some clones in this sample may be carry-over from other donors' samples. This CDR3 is CAIRGQGAHEQYF. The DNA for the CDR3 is TGTGCCATCCGAGGACAGGGGGCACACGAGCAGTACTTC.